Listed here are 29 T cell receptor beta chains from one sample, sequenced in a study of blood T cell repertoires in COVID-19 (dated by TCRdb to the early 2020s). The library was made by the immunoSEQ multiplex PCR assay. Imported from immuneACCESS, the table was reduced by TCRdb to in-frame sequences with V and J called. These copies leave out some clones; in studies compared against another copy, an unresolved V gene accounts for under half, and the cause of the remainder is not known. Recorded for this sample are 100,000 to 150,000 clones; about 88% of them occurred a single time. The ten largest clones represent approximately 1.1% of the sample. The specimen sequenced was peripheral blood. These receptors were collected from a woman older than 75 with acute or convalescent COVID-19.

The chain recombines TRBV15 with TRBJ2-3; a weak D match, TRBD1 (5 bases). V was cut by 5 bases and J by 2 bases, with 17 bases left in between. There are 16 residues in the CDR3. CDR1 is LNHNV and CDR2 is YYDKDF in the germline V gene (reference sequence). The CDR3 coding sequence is TGTGCCACCAGCTCACGGTGGGGCGCCCCCACAGATACGCAGTATTTT. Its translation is CATSSRWGAPTDTQYF.

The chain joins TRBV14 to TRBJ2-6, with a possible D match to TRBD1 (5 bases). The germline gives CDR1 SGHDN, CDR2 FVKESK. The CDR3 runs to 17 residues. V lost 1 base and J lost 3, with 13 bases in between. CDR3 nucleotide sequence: TGTGCCAGCAGCCAAGGTTTATTTACAGGTGGGGCCAACGTCCTGACTTTC. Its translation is CASSQGLFTGGANVLTF.

The CDR3: CASSLDSGQGATVTF. The CDR3 DNA reads TGCGCCAGCAGCTTGGACTCGGGACAGGGGGCGACGGTTACCTTC. The chain recombines TRBV5-1 with TRBJ1-2, with TRBD1 identical over 12 bases. The CDR3 sequence is 15 residues long. V shed 0 bases and J 14 bases; nucleotides not matched to a gene: 11. Germline lookup yields CDR1 SGHRS and CDR2 YFSETQ.

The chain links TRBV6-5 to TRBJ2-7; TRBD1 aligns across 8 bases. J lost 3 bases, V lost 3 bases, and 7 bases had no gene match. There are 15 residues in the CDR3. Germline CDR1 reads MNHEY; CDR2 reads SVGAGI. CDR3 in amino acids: CASSYGQGHRYEQYF. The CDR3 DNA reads TGTGCCAGCAGTTATGGACAGGGCCATCGCTACGAGCAGTACTTC.

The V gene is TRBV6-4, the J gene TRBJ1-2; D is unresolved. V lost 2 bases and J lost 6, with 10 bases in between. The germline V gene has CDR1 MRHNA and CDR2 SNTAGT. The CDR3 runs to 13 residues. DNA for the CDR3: TGTGCCAGCAGTGACAGGGAGGGTGATGGCTACACCTTC. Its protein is CASSDREGDGYTF.

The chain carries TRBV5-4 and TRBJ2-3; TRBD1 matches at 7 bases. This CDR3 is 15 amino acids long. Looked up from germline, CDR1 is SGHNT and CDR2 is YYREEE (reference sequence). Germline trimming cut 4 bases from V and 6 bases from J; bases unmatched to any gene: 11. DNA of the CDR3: TGTGCCAGCAGCCCCGACAGGGTGAAGACGGATACGCAGTATTTT. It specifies CASSPDRVKTDTQYF. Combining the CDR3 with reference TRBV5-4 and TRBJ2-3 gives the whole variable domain ETGVTQSPTHLIKTRGQQVTLRCSSQSGHNTVSWYQQALGQGPQFIFQYYREEENGRGNFPPRFSGLQFPNYSSELNVNALELDDSALYLCASSPDRVKTDTQYFGPGTRLTVL.

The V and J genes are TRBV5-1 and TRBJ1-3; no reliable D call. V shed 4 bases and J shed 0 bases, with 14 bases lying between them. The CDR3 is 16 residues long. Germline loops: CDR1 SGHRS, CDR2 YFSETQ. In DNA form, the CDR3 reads TGCGCCAGCAGCCCATACAGCAACCCCTCTGGAAACACCATATATTTT. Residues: CASSPYSNPSGNTIYF.

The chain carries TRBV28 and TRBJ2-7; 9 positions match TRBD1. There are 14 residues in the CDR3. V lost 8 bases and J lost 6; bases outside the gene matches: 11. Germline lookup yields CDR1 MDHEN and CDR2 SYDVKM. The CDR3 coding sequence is TGTGCCAGCGTGAGCGGACAGGGGCCGTTCGAGCAGTACTTC. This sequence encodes CASVSGQGPFEQYF.

CDR3 residues: CASTREGRYEQYF. Here the CDR3 DNA reads TGTGCCAGCACGAGGGAGGGAAGGTACGAGCAGTACTTC. The rearrangement uses TRBV2 and TRBJ2-7, with 7 bases that match TRBD2. With 7 bases clipped from V and 4 bases from J, the junction kept 7 bases outside the gene matches. This CDR3 region has 13 residues. CDR1 is SNHLY, CDR2 FYNNEI, per germline.

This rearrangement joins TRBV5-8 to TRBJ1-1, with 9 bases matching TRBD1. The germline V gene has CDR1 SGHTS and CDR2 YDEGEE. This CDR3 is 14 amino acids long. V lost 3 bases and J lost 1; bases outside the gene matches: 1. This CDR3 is CASSSDRGNTEAFF. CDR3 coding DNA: TGTGCCAGCAGCTCGGACAGGGGGAACACTGAAGCTTTCTTT.

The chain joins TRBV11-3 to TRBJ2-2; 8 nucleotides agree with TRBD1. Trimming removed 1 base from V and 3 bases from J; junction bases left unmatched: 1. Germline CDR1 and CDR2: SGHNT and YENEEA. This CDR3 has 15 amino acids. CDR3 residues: CASSLGTGYTGELFF. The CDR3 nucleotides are TGTGCCAGCAGCTTAGGGACAGGGTACACCGGGGAGCTGTTTTTT.

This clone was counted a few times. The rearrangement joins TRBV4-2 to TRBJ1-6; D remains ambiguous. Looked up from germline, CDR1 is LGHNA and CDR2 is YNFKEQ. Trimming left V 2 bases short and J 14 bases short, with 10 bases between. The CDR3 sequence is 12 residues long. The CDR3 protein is CASSQSFNTLHF. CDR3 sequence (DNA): TGTGCCAGCAGCCAATCCTTTAACACCCTCCACTTT.

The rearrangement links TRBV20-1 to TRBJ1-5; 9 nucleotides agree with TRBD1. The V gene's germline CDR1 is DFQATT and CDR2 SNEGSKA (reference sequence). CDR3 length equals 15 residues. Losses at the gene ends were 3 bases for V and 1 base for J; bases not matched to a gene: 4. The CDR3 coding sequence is TGCAGTGCTAGTAGGACAGGGGCCAGCAATCAGCCCCAGCATTTT. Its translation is CSASRTGASNQPQHF.

DNA of the CDR3: TGTGCCAGCTCACCACCCCAGAAAGCCAAAAACATTCAGTACTTC. It encodes CASSPPQKAKNIQYF. The chain carries TRBV18 and TRBJ2-4; the D is unclear. The germline CDR1 and CDR2 sequences are KGHSH and LQKENI. V lost 0 bases to trimming and J lost 0 bases, with 6 bases between them. The CDR3 is 15 residues long.

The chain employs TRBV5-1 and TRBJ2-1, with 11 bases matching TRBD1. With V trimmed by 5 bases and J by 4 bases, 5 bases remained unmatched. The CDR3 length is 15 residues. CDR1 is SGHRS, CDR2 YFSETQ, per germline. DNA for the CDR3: TGCGCCAGCAGACCGGGACAGGGGGTATACAATGAGCAGTTCTTC. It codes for CASRPGQGVYNEQFF.

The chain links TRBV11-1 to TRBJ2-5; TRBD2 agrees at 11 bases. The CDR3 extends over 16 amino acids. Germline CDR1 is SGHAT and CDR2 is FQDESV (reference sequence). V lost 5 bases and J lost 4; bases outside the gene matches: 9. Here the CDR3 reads CASSAGSGGARETQYF. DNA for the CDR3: TGTGCCAGCAGCGCAGGTAGCGGGGGGGCCCGAGAGACCCAGTACTTC.

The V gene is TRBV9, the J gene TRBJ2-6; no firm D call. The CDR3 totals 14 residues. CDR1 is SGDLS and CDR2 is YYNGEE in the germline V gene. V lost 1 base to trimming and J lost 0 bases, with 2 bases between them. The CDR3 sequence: CASSVHSGANVLTF. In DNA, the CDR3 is TGTGCCAGCAGCGTACACTCTGGGGCCAACGTCCTGACTTTC.

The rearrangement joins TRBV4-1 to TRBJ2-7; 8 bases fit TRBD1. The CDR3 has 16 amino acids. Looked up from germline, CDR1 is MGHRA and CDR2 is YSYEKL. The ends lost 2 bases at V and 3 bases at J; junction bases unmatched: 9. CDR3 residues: CASSQLTGGPYYEQYF. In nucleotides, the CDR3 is TGCGCCAGCAGCCAACTTACAGGGGGTCCCTACTACGAGCAGTACTTC.

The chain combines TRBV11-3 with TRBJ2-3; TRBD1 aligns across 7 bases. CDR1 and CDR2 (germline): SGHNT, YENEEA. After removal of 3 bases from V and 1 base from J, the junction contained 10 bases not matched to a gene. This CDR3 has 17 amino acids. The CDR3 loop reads CASSLGQPWSGTDTQYF. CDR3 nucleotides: TGTGCCAGCAGCTTGGGACAGCCCTGGTCGGGCACAGATACGCAGTATTTT.

The CDR3 region has the DNA TGTGCCAGCAGCCATGTTTTGGACAAAAACGAAAAACTGTTTTTT. As protein: CASSHVLDKNEKLFF. The J gene is TRBJ1-4, the V gene TRBV14, with D tentatively TRBD1 (5 bases). V was cut by 3 bases and J by 8 bases, with 16 bases left in between. The CDR3 is 15 residues long. In germline, CDR1 is SGHDN, CDR2 FVKESK.

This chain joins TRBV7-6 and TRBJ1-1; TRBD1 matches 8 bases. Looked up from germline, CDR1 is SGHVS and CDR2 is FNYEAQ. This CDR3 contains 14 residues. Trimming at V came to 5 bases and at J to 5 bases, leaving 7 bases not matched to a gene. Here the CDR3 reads CASSQRQGRTEAFF. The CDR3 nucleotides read TGTGCCAGCAGCCAGCGACAGGGGAGGACTGAAGCTTTCTTT.

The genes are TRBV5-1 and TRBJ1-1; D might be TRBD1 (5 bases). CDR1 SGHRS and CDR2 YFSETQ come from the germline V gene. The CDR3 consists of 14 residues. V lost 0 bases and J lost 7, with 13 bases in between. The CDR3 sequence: CASSLEGRIGEAFF. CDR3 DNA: TGCGCCAGCAGCTTGGAGGGGAGGATCGGTGAAGCTTTCTTT.

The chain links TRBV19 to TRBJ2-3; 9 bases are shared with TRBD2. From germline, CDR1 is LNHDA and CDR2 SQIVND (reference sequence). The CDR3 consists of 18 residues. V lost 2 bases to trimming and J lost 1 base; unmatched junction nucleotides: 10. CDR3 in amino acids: CASSIRREGPPGTDTQYF. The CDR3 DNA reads TGTGCCAGTAGTATACGGCGGGAGGGCCCTCCAGGCACAGATACGCAGTATTTT.

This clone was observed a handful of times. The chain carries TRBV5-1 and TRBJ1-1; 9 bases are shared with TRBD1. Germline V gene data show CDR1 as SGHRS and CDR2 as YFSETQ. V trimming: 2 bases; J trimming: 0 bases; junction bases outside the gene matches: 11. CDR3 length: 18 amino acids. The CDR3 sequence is CASSLQPTGGSMNTEAFF. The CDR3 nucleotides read TGCGCCAGCAGCTTACAGCCTACAGGGGGCTCCATGAACACTGAAGCTTTCTTT.

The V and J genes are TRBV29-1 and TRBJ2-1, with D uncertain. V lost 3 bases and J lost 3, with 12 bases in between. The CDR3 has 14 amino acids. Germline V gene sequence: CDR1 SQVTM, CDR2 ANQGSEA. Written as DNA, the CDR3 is TGCAGCGTTGAGGGTGGAGAAGGCTACAATGAGCAGTTCTTC. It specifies CSVEGGEGYNEQFF.

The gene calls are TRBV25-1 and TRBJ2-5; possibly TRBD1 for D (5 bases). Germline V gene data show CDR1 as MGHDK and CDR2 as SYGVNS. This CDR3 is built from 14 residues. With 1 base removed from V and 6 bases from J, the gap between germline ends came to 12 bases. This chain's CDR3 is CASSESSRVQTQYF. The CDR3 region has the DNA TGTGCCAGCAGTGAATCAAGCAGGGTACAGACCCAGTACTTC.

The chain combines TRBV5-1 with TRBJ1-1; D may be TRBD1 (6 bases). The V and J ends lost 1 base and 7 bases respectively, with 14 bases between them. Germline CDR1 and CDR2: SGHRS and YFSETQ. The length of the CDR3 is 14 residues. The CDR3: CASSLFPGADEAFF. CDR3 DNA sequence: TGCGCCAGCAGCTTGTTCCCAGGGGCCGATGAAGCTTTCTTT.

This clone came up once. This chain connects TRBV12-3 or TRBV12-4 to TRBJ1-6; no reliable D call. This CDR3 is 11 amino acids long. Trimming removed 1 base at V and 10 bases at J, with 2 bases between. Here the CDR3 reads CASSLVSPLHF. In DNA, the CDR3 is TGTGCCAGCAGTTTAGTATCACCCCTCCACTTT.

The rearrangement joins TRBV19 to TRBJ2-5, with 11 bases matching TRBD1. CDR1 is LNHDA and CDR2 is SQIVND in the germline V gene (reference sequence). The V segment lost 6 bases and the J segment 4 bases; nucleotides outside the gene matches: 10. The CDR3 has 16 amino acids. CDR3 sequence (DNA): TGTGCCAGTAGCGGGACAGGGGGGCTTACAAGAGAGACCCAGTACTTC. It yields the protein CASSGTGGLTRETQYF.